This T cell receptor beta chain appears in the sequencing data of a study of blood T cell repertoires in COVID-19. TCRdb's table, derived via immunoSEQ multiplex PCR, lists solely in-frame clones and lacks some. The sample includes some 200,000 clones, roughly 82% of them seen just once. V dropped 0 bases and J dropped 7 bases, with 18 bases sitting between them. CDR3 length equals 17 residues. CDR1 KGHSH and CDR2 LQKENI come from the germline V gene. The origin of this receptor is a woman aged 40 to 50 with acute or convalescent COVID-19. The sample consisted of peripheral blood. This rearrangement joins TRBV18 to TRBJ2-2, with D possibly matching TRBD2 (6 bases). For the CDR3, the DNA is TGTGCCAGCTCACCACCGCCCGGGACTGAAGTCGTCGGGGAGCTGTTTTTT. This sequence encodes CASSPPPGTEVVGELFF.